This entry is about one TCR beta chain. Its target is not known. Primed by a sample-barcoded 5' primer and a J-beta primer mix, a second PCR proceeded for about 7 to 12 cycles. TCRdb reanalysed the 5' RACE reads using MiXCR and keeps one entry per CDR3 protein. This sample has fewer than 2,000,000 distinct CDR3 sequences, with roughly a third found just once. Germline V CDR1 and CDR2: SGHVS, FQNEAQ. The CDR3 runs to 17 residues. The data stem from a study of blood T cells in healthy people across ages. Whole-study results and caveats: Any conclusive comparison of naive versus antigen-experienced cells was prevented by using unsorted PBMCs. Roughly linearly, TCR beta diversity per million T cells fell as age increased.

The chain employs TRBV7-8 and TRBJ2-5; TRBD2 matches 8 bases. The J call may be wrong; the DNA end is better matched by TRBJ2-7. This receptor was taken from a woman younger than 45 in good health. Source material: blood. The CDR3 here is CASSLAREAGDPFEQYF. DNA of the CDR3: TGTGCCAGCAGCTTAGCGCGGGAAGCGGGAGACCCCTTCGAGCAGTACTTC.